Listed below are T cell receptor beta chains from one sample, sequenced in a study of CD8+ T cells in alopecia areata. Using immunoSEQ multiplex PCR, the repertoire was profiled, and TCRdb retains in-frame clones only, with some absent. Of about 150,000 clones listed, nearly 55% were seen once; the top ten hold more than 15%. The input for sequencing was CD8+ T cells sorted from blood, taken at week 4, from a patient treated with tofacitinib. These receptors came from a human donor with alopecia areata. Both conserved end residues are part of each CDR3. Each record gives: clone size, V gene, D gene, J gene, CDR3 protein. A D gene is named only where the DNA matches it firmly. Clone sizes are given selectively: once, few, many, or a class where the clone is expanded.

abundance: .
v_gene: TRBV5-1
d_gene: .
j_gene: TRBJ2-7
CDR3aa: CASSPDGTYEQYF

abundance: .
v_gene: TRBV5-6
d_gene: .
j_gene: TRBJ2-2
CDR3aa: CASTGDTGELFF

abundance: .
v_gene: TRBV5-1
d_gene: .
j_gene: TRBJ2-3
CDR3aa: CASSSEDRTDTQYF

abundance: .
v_gene: TRBV15
d_gene: TRBD1
j_gene: TRBJ2-1
CDR3aa: CATSSWTGGDEQFF

abundance: once
v_gene: TRBV4-3
d_gene: .
j_gene: TRBJ2-1
CDR3aa: CASSRPMGREQFF

abundance: .
v_gene: TRBV13
d_gene: TRBD2
j_gene: TRBJ2-3
CDR3aa: CASSFVSGGRPDTQYF

abundance: .
v_gene: TRBV29-1
d_gene: TRBD2
j_gene: TRBJ2-1
CDR3aa: CSVDGLAGSFSYNEQFF

abundance: .
v_gene: TRBV5-1
d_gene: TRBD1
j_gene: TRBJ2-1
CDR3aa: CASSFYPGGLKNEQFF

abundance: .
v_gene: TRBV5-1
d_gene: .
j_gene: TRBJ1-5
CDR3aa: CASSPEGGAVQPQHF

abundance: .
v_gene: TRBV30
d_gene: .
j_gene: TRBJ1-1
CDR3aa: CAWRSGLLNTEAFF

abundance: .
v_gene: TRBV30
d_gene: .
j_gene: TRBJ2-6
CDR3aa: CASDKFASGANVLTF

abundance: .
v_gene: TRBV5-6
d_gene: .
j_gene: TRBJ1-2
CDR3aa: CASSLILGSNYGYTF

abundance: few
v_gene: TRBV29-1
d_gene: .
j_gene: TRBJ1-5
CDR3aa: CSVEEGFNQPQHF

abundance: few
v_gene: TRBV13
d_gene: .
j_gene: TRBJ2-2
CDR3aa: CASTQITGELFF

abundance: .
v_gene: TRBV27
d_gene: TRBD1
j_gene: TRBJ1-4
CDR3aa: CASSPGQGTTNEKLFF

abundance: few
v_gene: TRBV6-5
d_gene: .
j_gene: TRBJ1-5
CDR3aa: CASRAGYREPQHF

abundance: .
v_gene: TRBV30
d_gene: TRBD1
j_gene: TRBJ2-7
CDR3aa: CAWSGSSGTVPYEQYF

abundance: .
v_gene: TRBV2
d_gene: .
j_gene: TRBJ1-2
CDR3aa: CASSEFGWWQSTGYGYTF

abundance: few
v_gene: TRBV19
d_gene: .
j_gene: TRBJ2-1
CDR3aa: CASSIGTGAFF

abundance: few
v_gene: TRBV14
d_gene: .
j_gene: TRBJ2-1
CDR3aa: CASSAVYNEQFF

abundance: .
v_gene: TRBV27
d_gene: .
j_gene: TRBJ1-1
CDR3aa: CATRREMNTEAFF

abundance: .
v_gene: TRBV6-6
d_gene: .
j_gene: TRBJ2-2
CDR3aa: CASSYEATGELFF

abundance: .
v_gene: TRBV2
d_gene: .
j_gene: TRBJ1-5
CDR3aa: CASNDADSNQPQHF

abundance: .
v_gene: TRBV5-6
d_gene: .
j_gene: TRBJ2-7
CDR3aa: CASSYDSSYEQYF

abundance: .
v_gene: TRBV4-3
d_gene: .
j_gene: TRBJ1-1
CDR3aa: CASSQKTELNTEAFF

abundance: .
v_gene: TRBV30
d_gene: .
j_gene: TRBJ2-6
CDR3aa: CAWSPGIHTANVLTF

abundance: .
v_gene: TRBV5-1
d_gene: .
j_gene: TRBJ2-7
CDR3aa: CASSPDDGRWGDYEQYF

abundance: once
v_gene: TRBV27
d_gene: .
j_gene: TRBJ2-3
CDR3aa: CASSRRDSLITQYF

abundance: few
v_gene: TRBV6-5
d_gene: .
j_gene: TRBJ2-5
CDR3aa: CASSPWGAQETQYF

abundance: .
v_gene: TRBV5-6
d_gene: TRBD1
j_gene: TRBJ2-4
CDR3aa: CASSTGGENIQYF

abundance: .
v_gene: TRBV27
d_gene: .
j_gene: TRBJ1-2
CDR3aa: CASSAGRLAGYTF

abundance: few
v_gene: TRBV7-9
d_gene: .
j_gene: TRBJ2-4
CDR3aa: CASSLAHGDRENIQYF

abundance: .
v_gene: TRBV7-9
d_gene: .
j_gene: TRBJ2-3
CDR3aa: CASSTRKGEGPDTQYF

abundance: .
v_gene: TRBV6-1
d_gene: TRBD2
j_gene: TRBJ2-5
CDR3aa: CASRWRGEETQYF

abundance: .
v_gene: TRBV4-3
d_gene: TRBD1
j_gene: TRBJ2-7
CDR3aa: CASSQGVTGDVSGEQYF

abundance: .
v_gene: TRBV5-4
d_gene: .
j_gene: TRBJ1-2
CDR3aa: CASSLGWGDNYGYTF

abundance: few
v_gene: TRBV19
d_gene: .
j_gene: TRBJ1-4
CDR3aa: CASSMFIGGVEEKLFF

abundance: .
v_gene: TRBV7-2
d_gene: .
j_gene: TRBJ1-2
CDR3aa: CASSLGVPYGYTF

abundance: .
v_gene: TRBV29-1
d_gene: TRBD1
j_gene: TRBJ2-7
CDR3aa: CSASGTGAYEQYF

abundance: few
v_gene: TRBV30
d_gene: TRBD1
j_gene: TRBJ2-5
CDR3aa: CAWSRDRAETQYF

abundance: once
v_gene: TRBV19
d_gene: TRBD1
j_gene: TRBJ2-5
CDR3aa: CASMRTGSEETQYF

abundance: .
v_gene: TRBV29-1
d_gene: TRBD1
j_gene: TRBJ2-7
CDR3aa: CSVEGQGDYEQYF

abundance: .
v_gene: TRBV30
d_gene: TRBD1
j_gene: TRBJ2-3
CDR3aa: CAWSARGLWTDTQYF

abundance: once
v_gene: TRBV4-1
d_gene: .
j_gene: TRBJ2-3
CDR3aa: CASNNQGGGPDTQYF

abundance: .
v_gene: TRBV6-5
d_gene: .
j_gene: TRBJ2-5
CDR3aa: CASSYSDRTGETQYF

abundance: medium-sized
v_gene: TRBV5-1
d_gene: TRBD1
j_gene: TRBJ2-1
CDR3aa: CASSPRDSSYNEQFF

abundance: .
v_gene: TRBV30
d_gene: TRBD2
j_gene: TRBJ2-2
CDR3aa: CAWSVLLAGGSGELFF

abundance: .
v_gene: TRBV6-4
d_gene: TRBD2
j_gene: TRBJ2-3
CDR3aa: CASSETSGGADTQYF

abundance: .
v_gene: TRBV29-1
d_gene: .
j_gene: TRBJ2-2
CDR3aa: CSVYRADTGELFF